The 12 T cell receptor beta chains below were found in one sample sequenced in a study of T cells in localized non-small cell lung cancer. The method was immunoSEQ multiplex PCR; TCRdb's version includes in-frame clones alone and lacks a portion of them. The sample lists 25,000 to 40,000 clones; approximately 80% were seen once. Sequenced here: peripheral blood, sampled before any cancer treatment. These receptors came from a male donor at least 60 years old with stage II squamous cell lung carcinoma.

The chain is built from TRBV13 and TRBJ2-7; TRBD2 matches 11 bases. J lost 3 bases, V lost 6 bases, and 7 bases had no gene match. The CDR3 consists of 15 residues. Germline V lookup: CDR1 PRHDT, CDR2 FYEKMQ (reference sequence). The CDR3 here is CASSPTGTSGYEQYF. In nucleotides, the CDR3 is TGTGCCAGCAGTCCCACCGGGACTAGCGGCTACGAGCAGTACTTC. Full variable domain (missing parts from reference TRBV13 and TRBJ2-7): AAGVIQSPRHLIKEKRETATLKCYPIPRHDTVYWYQQGPGQDPQFLISFYEKMQSDKGSIPDRFSAQQFSDYHSELNMSSLELGDSALYFCASSPTGTSGYEQYFGPGTRLTVT.

This clone was found a few times. V is TRBV5-6 and J is TRBJ2-1; D possibly corresponds to TRBD2 (5 bases). Trimming took off 3 bases at V and 4 bases at J, with 14 bases between the two ends. Germline loops: CDR1 SGHDT, CDR2 YYEEEE. The CDR3 has 15 amino acids. CDR3 residues: CASSSTADLYNEQFF. The CDR3 DNA reads as TGTGCCAGCAGCTCAACTGCGGACTTGTACAATGAGCAGTTCTTC.

This clone was recorded a few times. The chain is built from TRBV11-3 and TRBJ2-2, with D unclear. V was shortened by 7 bases and J by 3 bases, with 6 bases between the two germline ends. The germline V gene encodes CDR1 SGHNT and CDR2 YENEEA. The CDR3 is 12 amino acids. The CDR3 loop is CASTGDTGELFF. The CDR3 nucleotides are TGTGCCAGCACCGGCGACACCGGGGAGCTGTTTTTT. The full variable domain, with the rest looked up from reference TRBV11-3 and TRBJ2-2, is EAGVVQSPRYKIIEKKQPVAFWCNPISGHNTLYWYLQNLGQGPELLIRYENEEAVDDSQLPKDRFSAERLKGVDSTLKIQPAELGDSAVYLCASTGDTGELFFGEGSRLTVL.

V and J are TRBV7-8 and TRBJ1-2, with TRBD1 identical over 7 bases. The CDR3 is 13 amino acids. CDR1 SGHVS and CDR2 FQNEAQ come from the germline V gene. J gave up 6 bases and V 4 bases, and 5 bases lay outside the gene matches. Here the CDR3 DNA reads TGTGCCAGCAGCTCAGTGACAGGGAATGGCTACACCTTC. Its protein product is CASSSVTGNGYTF.

V is TRBV5-1 and J is TRBJ2-3; D possibly matches TRBD1 or TRBD2 (6 bases each). The V and J ends lost 4 bases and 0 bases respectively, with 15 bases between them. The CDR3 sequence is 16 residues long. Germline loops: CDR1 SGHRS, CDR2 YFSETQ. CDR3 DNA: TGCGCCAGCAGCACCGGTACGGGGGCTAGCACAGATACGCAGTATTTT. It translates to CASSTGTGASTDTQYF.

This chain's CDR3 is CASTQGGGGAASYNEQFF. The DNA for the CDR3 is TGTGCCAGCACCCAAGGAGGCGGGGGGGCCGCATCCTACAATGAGCAGTTCTTC. The chain carries TRBV7-2 and TRBJ2-1, with 9 bases lining up with TRBD2. Germline-derived CDR1 and CDR2 are SGHTA and FQGNSA. This CDR3 contains 18 residues. The ends lost 7 bases at V and 1 base at J; junction bases unmatched: 14. The full variable domain, in which reference TRBV7-2 and TRBJ2-1 provide the parts outside the CDR3, is GAGVSQSPSNKVTEKGKDVELRCDPISGHTALYWYRQSLGQGLEFLIYFQGNSAPDKSGLPSDRFSAERTGGSVSTLTIQRTQQEDSAVYLCASTQGGGGAASYNEQFFGPGTRLTVL.

The rearrangement uses TRBV2 and TRBJ1-1; TRBD1 matches at 7 bases. Germline CDR1 and CDR2: SNHLY and FYNNEI. With V trimmed by 7 bases and J by 5 bases, 7 bases remained unmatched. This CDR3 comprises 13 residues. CDR3 nucleotide sequence: TGTGCCAGCACCAGCCAGGGGGGGACTGAAGCTTTCTTT. This translates into CASTSQGGTEAFF.

The rearrangement uses TRBV9 and TRBJ1-2, with 10 bases aligning to TRBD1. The CDR3 spans 15 residues. CDR1 and CDR2 from the germline V gene are SGDLS and YYNGEE. The V gene end was trimmed by 0 bases and the J gene end by 6 bases; junction bases not matched to a gene: 5. The CDR3 region is CASSVAAGTGDGYTF. The CDR3 DNA reads TGTGCCAGCAGCGTAGCTGCTGGGACAGGGGATGGCTACACCTTC. Variable domain in full (rest from reference TRBV9 and TRBJ1-2): DSGVTQTPKHLITATGQRVTLRCSPRSGDLSVYWYQQSLDQGLQFLIQYYNGEERAKGNILERFSAQQFPDLHSELNLSSLELGDSALYFCASSVAAGTGDGYTFGSGTRLTVV.

This sequence joins TRBV6-5 and TRBJ1-5; no clear D gene. The CDR3 runs to 13 residues. The germline gives CDR1 MNHEY, CDR2 SVGAGI. V lost 4 bases to trimming and J lost 8 bases, with 12 bases between them. CDR3 nucleotide sequence: TGTGCCAGCAGTTGGGCCTCAAGGGAGCCCCAGCATTTT. This encodes CASSWASREPQHF.

The rearrangement links TRBV9 to TRBJ1-5; no reliable D call. Germline V gene lookup returns CDR1 SGDLS and CDR2 YYNGEE. V was shortened by 2 bases and J by 1 base, with 10 bases between the two germline ends. There are 15 residues in the CDR3. The CDR3 coding sequence is TGTGCCAGCAGCGTTACGGCGGGGAGCAATCAGCCCCAGCATTTT. As protein: CASSVTAGSNQPQHF. Looking up the rest from reference TRBV9 and TRBJ1-5 gives the full variable domain: DSGVTQTPKHLITATGQRVTLRCSPRSGDLSVYWYQQSLDQGLQFLIQYYNGEERAKGNILERFSAQQFPDLHSELNLSSLELGDSALYFCASSVTAGSNQPQHFGDGTRLSIL.

The V and J genes are TRBV6-1 and TRBJ1-2; D not resolved. Germline V gives CDR1 MNHNS, CDR2 SASEGT. The V end lost 0 bases, the J end lost 4 bases, and 6 bases lay between the germline ends. This CDR3 is built from 13 residues. CDR3 coding DNA: TGTGCCAGCAGTGAAGCTGTGGGCTATGGCTACACCTTC. Protein: CASSEAVGYGYTF.

This clone was counted a few times. Written as DNA, the CDR3 is TGTGCCAGCAGCTTAGATTCGGGGGGTGTCCCCTACGAGCAGTACTTC. It yields the protein CASSLDSGGVPYEQYF. The chain has TRBV11-2 and TRBJ2-7; 7 bases align to TRBD2. The CDR3 has 16 amino acids. Trimming removed 0 bases from V and 2 bases from J; junction bases left unmatched: 7. Germline-derived CDR1 and CDR2 are SGHAT and FQNNGV.